This record covers a single TCR beta chain. A much larger clone sits a single nucleotide away, making a read error possible. TCRdb analysed the PCR reads with MiXCR anew, one entry per CDR3 protein. In the table there are nearly 55,000 distinct CDR3 sequences, just over 35% of which are singletons. The data stem from a study of molecular identifiers for immune sequencing clone quantification. This CDR3 contains 15 residues. CDR1 and CDR2 (germline): MDHEN, SYDVKM. Between the trimmed V and J ends, which lost 6 bases and 0 bases, there was a span of 15 bases. Sequencing used naive CD8+ T cells from blood, with Jurkat cell RNA spiked in. Subset: FACS-sorted CD8+CD4-CCR7+CD45RA+ naive T cells. The sequence was obtained from a human donor in good health. Some libraries in this study had Jurkat cell RNA spiked in. This sequence joins TRBV28 and TRBJ2-7; TRBD1 or TRBD2 may be the D gene (5 bases each). CDR3 protein: CASSYRGTRSYEQYF. The CDR3 bases are TGTGCCAGCAGCTATCGGGGCACCCGCTCCTACGAGCAGTACTTC. Full variable domain (remainder filled in from reference TRBV28 and TRBJ2-7): DVKVTQSSRYLVKRTGEKVFLECVQDMDHENMFWYRQDPGLGLRLIYFSYDVKMKEKGDIPEGYSVSREKKERFSLILESASTNQTSMYLCASSYRGTRSYEQYFGPGTRLTVT.